These 30 T cell receptor beta chains originate from one sample sequenced in a study of T cell repertoires in cytomegalovirus infection. MiXCR, run by TCRdb on the reads, gives a single entry per CDR3 protein. Counted here are 630,000 or so distinct CDR3 sequences, 20% to 25% occurring once; the ten biggest clones make up less than 10%. The sample consisted of CD8+ T cells from PBMCs. These receptors were taken from a human donor in good health (CMV status not recorded). Some clones in this sample may be carry-over from other donors' samples.

Only a few counts were recorded for this clonotype. The chain carries TRBV28 and TRBJ2-1; no definite D call. The CDR3 spans 14 residues. V was shortened by 8 bases and J by 5 bases, with 16 bases between the two germline ends. Germline V CDR1 and CDR2: MDHEN, SYDVKM. DNA of the CDR3: TGTGCCAGCCTCTTAAGGGCAACCCACAATGAGCAGTTCTTC. Protein product: CASLLRATHNEQFF.

A word on this clonotype: At one end, the junction sequence differs from germline, possibly due to a read error. The V and J genes are TRBV7-2 and TRBJ2-1; 9 nucleotides match TRBD2. Germline loops: CDR1 SGHTA, CDR2 FQGNSA. The CDR3 contains 16 residues. CDR3 region: CASSWLAGSRSNKQFF. CDR3 DNA sequence: TGTGCCAGCAGCTGGCTAGCGGGGTCCAGGAGCAATAAGCAGTTCTTC.

In its sample, this clonotype was seen a few times. The rearrangement uses TRBV4-1 and TRBJ2-1; 9 bases fit TRBD1. The CDR3 extends over 15 amino acids. The germline gives CDR1 MGHRA, CDR2 YSYEKL. V shed 3 bases, J shed 0 bases, and the junction held 0 bases outside the gene matches. CDR3 DNA sequence: TGCGCCAGCAGCCAGGACAGGGGCTCCTACAATGAGCAGTTCTTC. Translated: CASSQDRGSYNEQFF.

V is TRBV28 and J is TRBJ1-3, with no clear D. Trimming left V 1 base short and J 2 bases short, with 12 bases between. The CDR3 consists of 16 residues. CDR1 MDHEN and CDR2 SYDVKM come from the germline V gene. CDR3 protein: CASSLSGWSTGNTIYF. CDR3 nucleotides: TGTGCCAGCAGTTTATCGGGATGGAGTACTGGAAACACCATATATTTT.

A few counts support this clonotype. This rearrangement joins TRBV20-1 to TRBJ2-7, with a tentative D call TRBD1 (6 bases). Germline CDR1 is DFQATT and CDR2 is SNEGSKA (reference sequence). The V end was cut by 6 bases, the J end by 1 base, with 19 bases between. This CDR3 comprises 15 residues. CDR3 in DNA: TGCAGTGCCAGGAACGTAACAGGGCCATCCTACGAGCAGTACTTC. This translates into CSARNVTGPSYEQYF.

This chain links TRBV7-9 with TRBJ1-5; 9 nucleotides match TRBD1. Losses at the gene ends were 4 bases for V and 5 bases for J; bases not matched to a gene: 6. The CDR3 consists of 15 residues. Germline V gives CDR1 SEHNR, CDR2 FQNEAQ (reference sequence). The chain's CDR3 is CASSSPGQGHQPQHF. CDR3 bases: TGTGCCAGCAGCTCTCCGGGACAGGGACATCAGCCCCAGCATTTT.

This clonotype turned up a few times. CDR3 protein: CASSEQGAGYGYTF. CDR3 DNA: TGCGCCAGCAGTGAACAGGGGGCGGGCTATGGCTACACCTTC. This sequence joins TRBV10-2 and TRBJ1-2, with 9 bases fitting TRBD1. V lost 3 bases and J lost 4; bases outside the gene matches: 3. Germline values: CDR1 WSHSY, CDR2 SAAADI. This CDR3 has 14 residues.

This sequence joins TRBV10-3 and TRBJ1-1; 7 nucleotides agree with TRBD1. V was pared by 6 bases and J by 5 bases, with 0 bases of the junction left unmatched. Germline CDR1 and CDR2: ENHRY and SYGVKD. The CDR3 spans 11 residues. As DNA, the CDR3 is TGTGCCATCAGGACAGGGACTGAAGCTTTCTTT. It encodes CAIRTGTEAFF.

This clonotype was detected ten times or more. This sequence joins TRBV7-2 and TRBJ2-3; D is perhaps TRBD1 (6 bases). Germline CDR1 is SGHTA and CDR2 is FQGNSA. The CDR3 extends over 16 amino acids. V lost 5 bases and J 11 bases, leaving 26 bases between the germline ends. The CDR3 region is CASSMLGDTLLQGQYF. The CDR3 coding sequence is TGTGCCAGCAGCATGCTAGGGGACACGTTACTTCAAGGGCAGTATTTT.

This clonotype was found many times. The V call is TRBV7-2, the J call TRBJ2-7; 8 bases are shared with TRBD2. Germline V CDR1 and CDR2: SGHTA, FQGNSA. CDR3 size: 15 residues. V trimming: 5 bases; J trimming: 5 bases; junction bases outside the gene matches: 11. The CDR3 loop reads CASSPISGGLDEQYF. In DNA, the CDR3 is TGTGCCAGCAGCCCCATTTCGGGGGGGCTGGACGAGCAGTACTTC.

V gene TRBV5-4 combines with J gene TRBJ2-1, with D possibly TRBD2 on 5 matching bases. CDR3 length: 12 amino acids. V was trimmed by 2 bases and J by 9 bases, leaving 9 bases between them. Germline V gives CDR1 SGHNT, CDR2 YYREEE (reference sequence). The CDR3 sequence is CASSFGGTEQFF. The DNA of the CDR3 is TGTGCCAGCAGCTTTGGAGGAACTGAGCAGTTCTTC.

This clonotype has more than one count but fewer than ten. CDR3 protein: CASSPWLFTEAFF. The CDR3 DNA reads TGTGCCAGTAGTCCCTGGCTGTTTACTGAAGCTTTCTTT. The V and J genes are TRBV19 and TRBJ1-1, with D hard to call. The length of the CDR3 is 13 residues. The V gene lost 5 bases and the J gene lost 5 bases, with 12 bases spanning the gap. Germline V lookup: CDR1 LNHDA, CDR2 SQIVND (reference sequence).

This clonotype showed up many times. The chain has TRBV15 and TRBJ2-1; 15 positions agree with TRBD2. This CDR3 is 18 amino acids long. Germline V gives CDR1 LNHNV, CDR2 YYDKDF (reference sequence). After removal of 4 bases from V and 7 bases from J, the junction contained 11 bases not matched to a gene. The CDR3 coding sequence is TGTGCCACCAGCACTATTGAGAGGACTAGCGGGGGGGTTAATGAGCAGTTCTTC. Protein product: CATSTIERTSGGVNEQFF.

This clonotype was counted between two and nine times. The V and J genes are TRBV2 and TRBJ1-2, with D possibly being TRBD1 (5 bases). From germline, CDR1 is SNHLY and CDR2 FYNNEI. This CDR3 contains 12 residues. Deletions cut 7 bases from V and 4 bases from J, with 10 bases between. The CDR3 loop reads CASIPGRYGYTF. The CDR3 region has the DNA TGTGCCAGCATTCCAGGGCGCTATGGCTACACCTTC.

There are many counts of this clonotype. The rearrangement links TRBV7-2 to TRBJ2-1; 7 bases line up with TRBD1. CDR3 length equals 15 residues. CDR1 is SGHTA and CDR2 is FQGNSA in the germline V gene. Trimming removed 3 bases from V and 4 bases from J; junction bases left unmatched: 6. CDR3: CASSLTGQSYNEQFF. CDR3 DNA: TGTGCCAGCAGCTTGACAGGGCAAAGTTACAATGAGCAGTTCTTC.

This clonotype was seen a few times. This chain links TRBV6-5 with TRBJ1-2; no clear D gene. This CDR3 has 11 amino acids. Trimming took 7 bases from V and 4 from J, leaving 7 bases between them. Germline V lookup: CDR1 MNHEY, CDR2 SVGAGI. The CDR3 spells CASKAIYGYTF. The CDR3 region has the DNA TGTGCCAGCAAGGCAATCTATGGCTACACCTTC.

In this sample, this clonotype turned up a few times. In DNA form, the CDR3 reads TGTGCCACATCAGGGGGAAGGGACACCGGGGAGCTGTTTTTT. This sequence encodes CATSGGRDTGELFF. The chain uses TRBV6-2 or TRBV6-3 and TRBJ2-2, with 7 bases matching TRBD1. The junction had 8 bases not matched to a gene; V was cut back by 10 bases and J by 3 bases. There are 14 residues in the CDR3. Germline loops: CDR1 MNHEY, CDR2 SVGEGT.

V and J are TRBV29-1 and TRBJ2-2; D is unclear. Trimming shortened V by 6 bases and J by 1 base, and 9 bases separated the two germline ends. Germline V gives CDR1 SQVTM, CDR2 ANQGSEA. This CDR3 is built from 13 residues. CDR3: CSVPTENTGELFF. The DNA of the CDR3 is TGCAGCGTACCGACTGAGAACACCGGGGAGCTGTTTTTT.

The CDR3 sequence is CASSPRGGGGNEQFF. The CDR3 DNA follows: TGTGCCAGCAGCCCCAGAGGGGGGGGAGGAAATGAGCAGTTCTTC. This chain links TRBV2 with TRBJ2-1, with D tentatively TRBD2 (7 bases). Trimming pared 6 bases from V and 7 bases from J, leaving 19 bases between. This CDR3 has 15 residues. The germline CDR1 and CDR2 sequences are SNHLY and FYNNEI.

The rearrangement links TRBV11-2 to TRBJ2-7; TRBD1 agrees at 7 bases. This CDR3 comprises 13 residues. Germline lookup yields CDR1 SGHAT and CDR2 FQNNGV. The V gene end was trimmed by 3 bases and the J gene end by 3 bases; junction bases not matched to a gene: 2. The CDR3 protein is CASSLTGNYEQYV. DNA of the CDR3: TGTGCCAGCAGCTTGACAGGGAACTACGAGCAGTACGTC.

The chain employs TRBV4-2 and TRBJ2-3, with a tentative D call TRBD2 (5 bases). Per the germline V gene, CDR1 is LGHNA and CDR2 is YNFKEQ. V lost 6 bases and J 2 bases, leaving 15 bases between the germline ends. The CDR3 is 15 residues long. In DNA, the CDR3 is TGTGCCAGCAGTATCCGGGATTCTGCCACAGATACGCAGTATTTT. It codes for CASSIRDSATDTQYF.

In this sample, this clonotype turned up a few times. The V gene is TRBV9, the J gene TRBJ2-5, with D tentatively TRBD2 (5 bases). This CDR3 is 16 amino acids long. The ends were cut back, 0 bases at V and 5 bases at J, with 17 bases in the middle. The germline V gene encodes CDR1 SGDLS and CDR2 YYNGEE. The CDR3 region has the DNA TGTGCCAGCAGCGTAGTAAGCGGCCCCAAGGGTGAGACCCAGTACTTC. It specifies CASSVVSGPKGETQYF.

This clonotype showed up many times. The rearrangement joins TRBV5-1 to TRBJ1-2; a weak D match, TRBD1 (6 bases). CDR1 and CDR2 (germline): SGHRS, YFSETQ. The CDR3 totals 14 residues. V was trimmed by 4 bases and J by 0 bases, leaving 10 bases between them. The CDR3 DNA is TGCGCCAGCAGCCCTCCAGGGGCTAACTATGGCTACACCTTC. It translates to CASSPPGANYGYTF.

This clonotype was detected only a few times. CDR3 DNA: TGTGCCAGCAGCCACCTCGGGCAGGGACCCTACGAGCAGTACGTC. Protein product: CASSHLGQGPYEQYV. The chain is built from TRBV7-9 and TRBJ2-7; tentatively, D is TRBD1 or TRBD2 (5 bases each). Germline V gene data show CDR1 as SEHNR and CDR2 as FQNEAQ (reference sequence). This CDR3 region has 15 residues. Between the trimmed V and J ends, which lost 5 bases and 2 bases, there was a span of 16 bases.

This clonotype has more than one count but fewer than ten. This rearrangement joins TRBV27 to TRBJ2-1; 7 nucleotides agree with TRBD1. The CDR3 covers 15 residues. The germline gives CDR1 MNHEY, CDR2 SMNVEV (reference sequence). V lost 1 base, J lost 4 bases, and 4 bases stayed unmatched. CDR3 region: CASSLYRDSYNEQFF. The DNA for the CDR3 is TGTGCCAGCAGTTTATACCGGGACAGTTACAATGAGCAGTTCTTC.

This clonotype has a count of ten or more. J is TRBJ1-1 and V is TRBV7-9; 7 bases agree with TRBD1. V dropped 6 bases and J dropped 1; count of bases not matched to a gene: 2. The CDR3 is 13 amino acids. Germline V gene sequence: CDR1 SEHNR, CDR2 FQNEAQ (reference sequence). The CDR3 sequence: CASRPGGNTEAFF. In DNA, the CDR3 is TGTGCCAGCAGGCCAGGGGGGAACACTGAAGCTTTCTTT.

V gene TRBV20-1 combines with J gene TRBJ2-2; weak D call: TRBD1 (5 bases). Germline CDR1 and CDR2: DFQATT and SNEGSKA (reference sequence). This CDR3 is 11 amino acids long. V lost 4 bases and J 6 bases, leaving 6 bases between the germline ends. The CDR3 nucleotides read TGCAGTGCTACAGGGTCCGGGGAGCTGTTTTTT. Its translation is CSATGSGELFF.

There are a few counts of this clonotype. The chain links TRBV19 to TRBJ2-3, with D perhaps given as TRBD1 or TRBD2 (6 bases each). V lost 10 bases, J lost 0 bases, and 14 bases lay in between. Germline V lookup: CDR1 LNHDA, CDR2 SQIVND (reference sequence). This CDR3 is built from 14 residues. CDR3: CATAWGASTDTQYF. CDR3 DNA sequence: TGTGCCACCGCCTGGGGGGCGAGCACAGATACGCAGTATTTT.

This clonotype was counted a few times. J is TRBJ2-3 and V is TRBV2; D remains ambiguous. The CDR3 totals 10 residues. CDR1 and CDR2 (germline): SNHLY, FYNNEI. Trimming took off 0 bases at V and 11 bases at J, with 3 bases between the two ends. In DNA form, the CDR3 reads TGTGCCAGCAGTGAAGCGGAGCAGTATTTT. Translation: CASSEAEQYF.

The chain combines TRBV4-3 with TRBJ1-5; weak D call: TRBD1 (5 bases). Germline assignment: CDR1 LGHNA and CDR2 YSLEER. The V gene lost 0 bases and the J gene lost 0 bases, with 12 bases spanning the gap. CDR3 length: 17 residues. For the CDR3, the DNA is TGCGCCAGCAGCCAAGAGAGAACAGGTTATAGCAATCAGCCCCAGCATTTT. It yields the protein CASSQERTGYSNQPQHF.